Below, 7 T cell receptor beta chains from the same sample are listed, as sequenced in a study of cytomegalovirus exposure and HLA in healthy donors. Researchers ran the PCR with 60 Vbeta and 13 Jbeta primers. Clones were sequenced by immunoSEQ multiplex PCR, and TCRdb holds only the in-frame ones, with some missing. This sample has around 100,000 clones, with 81% found just once. The material sequenced was PBMCs. Receptors originate from a woman aged 65 to 85 in good health and CMV-seropositive.

The rearrangement uses TRBV10-1 and TRBJ1-5; D call uncertain. Germline CDR1 is WNHNN and CDR2 is SYGVQD (reference sequence). The V end lost 6 bases, the J end lost 2 bases, and 5 bases lay between the germline ends. This CDR3 has 12 residues. CDR3 sequence: CASRACNQPQHF. In DNA, the CDR3 is TGCGCCAGCAGAGCTTGCAATCAGCCCCAGCATTTT.

The rearrangement joins TRBV5-1 to TRBJ2-5; TRBD1 aligns across 7 bases. The end of the DNA aligns better with TRBJ2-7, so the J call may be wrong. There are 13 residues in the CDR3. Germline lookup yields CDR1 SGHRS and CDR2 YFSETQ. For the CDR3, the DNA is TGCGCCAGCAGCGTGGACAGGCCGGACGAGCAGTACTTC. The encoded protein is CASSVDRPDEQYF.

The chain links TRBV10-1 to TRBJ2-7; D assignment may be TRBD1 or TRBD2 (9 bases each). V was clipped by 7 bases and J by 7 bases, with 29 bases between them. There are 17 residues in the CDR3. Germline V gives CDR1 WNHNN, CDR2 SYGVQD (reference sequence). CDR3 sequence (DNA): TGCGCCAGCATTGGGGGACAGGGAGTTAGCGGGAGAGGAGAGCAGTACTTC. It translates to CASIGGQGVSGRGEQYF.

The chain couples TRBV30 to TRBJ2-3, with 9 bases lining up with TRBD2. V was pared by 4 bases and J by 1 base, with 6 bases of the junction left unmatched. The CDR3 runs 15 residues. CDR1 GTSNPN and CDR2 SVGIG come from the germline V gene (reference sequence). CDR3 nucleotides: TGTGCCTGGATGGAGAGCGGGAGGCGCACAGATACGCAGTATTTT. This gives the protein CAWMESGRRTDTQYF.

This chain joins TRBV28 and TRBJ2-6; D ambiguous. V lost 10 bases, J lost 2 bases, and 24 bases lay in between. From germline, CDR1 is MDHEN and CDR2 SYDVKM. The CDR3 length is 18 residues. This CDR3 reads CATPSSGSTIPGANVLTF. The CDR3 DNA is TGTGCCACCCCATCCTCCGGGTCGACGATTCCTGGGGCCAACGTCCTGACTTTC. The entire variable domain, with the rest obtained from reference TRBV28 and TRBJ2-6, is as follows: DVKVTQSSRYLVKRTGEKVFLECVQDMDHENMFWYRQDPGLGLRLIYFSYDVKMKEKGDIPEGYSVSREKKERFSLILESASTNQTSMYLCATPSSGSTIPGANVLTFGAGSRLTVL.

V is TRBV16 and J is TRBJ2-5, with D maybe TRBD2 (6 bases). The germline CDR1 and CDR2 sequences are KGHSY and FQNENV. CDR3 length: 14 residues. Trimming cost V 5 bases and J 1 base, with 11 bases left between them. The CDR3 loop reads CASSLGLTQETQYF. In DNA form, the CDR3 reads TGTGCCAGCAGCTTGGGACTCACCCAAGAGACCCAGTACTTC.

This clone showed up just a few times. The chain carries TRBV4-3 and TRBJ1-5, with unresolved D. In germline, CDR1 is LGHNA, CDR2 YSLEER. V was shortened by 3 bases and J by 6 bases, with 12 bases between the two germline ends. The CDR3 runs to 14 residues. CDR3 protein: CASSQGQEGQPQHF. The CDR3 nucleotides are TGCGCCAGCAGCCAGGGCCAGGAGGGTCAGCCCCAGCATTTT.